The 10 T cell receptor beta chains presented below share a single source sample, sequenced in a study of cytomegalovirus exposure and HLA in healthy donors. The table came from immunoSEQ multiplex PCR; TCRdb's copy has only in-frame clones and leaves some out. The data show over 150,000 clones, around nine tenths seen once. The source material was PBMCs. These receptors all stem from a man between 18 and 29 years old in good health and CMV-seropositive.

The V gene is TRBV2, the J gene TRBJ2-5; 14 bases are a match to TRBD2. Germline V lookup: CDR1 SNHLY, CDR2 FYNNEI. CDR3 length: 17 residues. Trimming at V came to 6 bases and at J to 4 bases, leaving 10 bases not matched to a gene. Here the CDR3 DNA reads TGTGCCAGCAGCCAGACTAGCGGGAGGGTGGTCGGAGAGACCCAGTACTTC. As protein: CASSQTSGRVVGETQYF. The full variable domain, completed using reference TRBV2 and TRBJ2-5, is EPEVTQTPSHQVTQMGQEVILRCVPISNHLYFYWYRQILGQKVEFLVSFYNNEISEKSEIFDDQFSVERPDGSNFTLKIRSTKLEDSAMYFCASSQTSGRVVGETQYFGPGTRLLVL.

The chain employs TRBV10-3 and TRBJ2-7; D may be TRBD2 (7 bases). Germline assignment: CDR1 ENHRY and CDR2 SYGVKD. V lost 3 bases and J lost 2, with 14 bases in between. The CDR3 sequence is 15 residues long. The CDR3 protein is CAISDGGAPTYEQYF. In DNA form, the CDR3 reads TGTGCCATCAGTGATGGGGGGGCCCCCACCTACGAGCAGTACTTC.

The V call is TRBV6-1, the J call TRBJ2-2; 8 bases are a match to TRBD2. With V trimmed by 2 bases and J by 2 bases, 10 bases remained unmatched. The CDR3 has 18 residues. Germline lookup yields CDR1 MNHNS and CDR2 SASEGT. The DNA of the CDR3 is TGTGCCAGCAGTGAAAAGAGGGCTAGCGGGTTAAACACCGGGGAGCTGTTTTTT. The encoded protein is CASSEKRASGLNTGELFF.

The rearrangement links TRBV7-9 to TRBJ1-1; weak D call: TRBD1 (5 bases). This CDR3 comprises 12 residues. V dropped 6 bases and J dropped 7 bases, with 12 bases sitting between them. Germline V lookup: CDR1 SEHNR, CDR2 FQNEAQ (reference sequence). This CDR3 is CASSPTAGEAFF. As DNA, the CDR3 is TGTGCCAGCAGTCCGACAGCAGGTGAAGCTTTCTTT.

This clone came up once. J is TRBJ1-4 and V is TRBV7-9; TRBD1 agrees at 9 bases. CDR1 is SEHNR, CDR2 FQNEAQ, per germline (reference sequence). The CDR3 sequence is 16 residues long. Germline trimming cut 5 bases from V and 10 bases from J; bases unmatched to any gene: 14. The CDR3: CASSPLSATGGGKLFF. CDR3 coding DNA: TGTGCCAGCAGCCCCCTTAGCGCTACAGGGGGCGGAAAACTGTTTTTT.

This clone has just a few counts. J is TRBJ2-7 and V is TRBV4-1; tentative D call: TRBD2 (7 bases). The germline gives CDR1 MGHRA, CDR2 YSYEKL. V was cut by 0 bases and J by 6 bases, with 12 bases left in between. The CDR3 is 14 amino acids. DNA of the CDR3: TGCGCCAGCAGCCAAGAAGGGAGGGGGAGCGAGCAGTACTTC. It is translated as CASSQEGRGSEQYF.

The chain carries TRBV6-5 and TRBJ1-5; 12 bases line up with TRBD1. Germline CDR1 reads MNHEY; CDR2 reads SVGAGI. The junction had 2 bases not matched to a gene; V was cut back by 2 bases and J by 6 bases. This CDR3 spans 15 amino acids. CDR3: CASSYGTGGSQPQHF. Here the CDR3 DNA reads TGTGCCAGCAGTTACGGGACAGGGGGCAGTCAGCCCCAGCATTTT.

DNA of the CDR3: TGCGCCAGCAGCCATTCCGGGACAGGGACGACAGATACGCAGTATTTT. This translates into CASSHSGTGTTDTQYF. The rearrangement joins TRBV4-1 to TRBJ2-3, with TRBD1 matching 9 bases. The CDR3 runs 16 residues. Trimming at V came to 3 bases and at J to 3 bases, leaving 7 bases not matched to a gene. CDR1 is MGHRA and CDR2 is YSYEKL in the germline V gene.

The CDR3 loop reads CTSGTPGQGAWYTF. CDR3 DNA sequence: TGCACCAGCGGCACACCGGGACAGGGGGCATGGTACACCTTC. The chain employs TRBV1 and TRBJ1-2; TRBD1, as called in the table, went unchecked against the DNA. TRBV1 is labeled a pseudogene. This CDR3 contains 14 residues.

The rearrangement links TRBV6-5 to TRBJ2-1; a weak D match, TRBD2 (6 bases). V was trimmed by 6 bases and J by 8 bases, leaving 14 bases between them. This CDR3 has 13 residues. CDR1 and CDR2 (germline): MNHEY, SVGAGI. The CDR3: CASRNGGIYEQFF. Written as DNA, the CDR3 is TGTGCCAGCAGAAACGGGGGAATATATGAGCAGTTCTTC.